What follows are 26 T cell receptor beta chains derived from one specimen sequenced in a study of identical twins. TCRdb processed the 5' RACE reads anew with MiXCR; each CDR3 protein has one entry. The profile covers under 500,000 distinct CDR3 sequences, with roughly an eighth appearing a single time and approximately 0.98% taken by the ten largest. These same data were also listed under a study on yellow fever vaccine responses in identical twins.

The sample taken for sequencing was CD4+ T cells sorted from blood. The receptors were sampled from a woman aged 18 to 35 in good health.

This clonotype was counted only a few times. V gene TRBV6-2 or TRBV6-3 combines with J gene TRBJ2-3; 12 bases agree with TRBD2. The length of the CDR3 is 20 residues. Germline CDR1 reads MNHEY; CDR2 reads SVGEGT. V was clipped by 4 bases and J by 1 base; unmatched bases: 15. CDR3 amino acids: CASSSTASGRAEFGTDTQYF. CDR3 bases: TGTGCCAGCAGTTCAACCGCTAGCGGGAGGGCCGAATTCGGCACAGATACGCAGTATTTT.

This clonotype has just a few counts. CDR3 amino acids: CASKTFTPSEQYF. CDR3 DNA sequence: TGTGCCAGCAAAACCTTCACCCCTTCCGAGCAGTACTTC. V is TRBV5-5 and J is TRBJ2-7; unclear D gene. With 6 bases removed from V and 6 bases from J, the gap between germline ends came to 16 bases. CDR1 is SGHKS and CDR2 is YYEKEE in the germline V gene (reference sequence). The CDR3 is made up of 13 amino acids.

This clonotype was recorded many times. The V gene is TRBV9, the J gene TRBJ2-5; D is perhaps TRBD1 (6 bases). V was pared by 2 bases and J by 4 bases, with 9 bases between. This CDR3 has 13 amino acids. Germline V gives CDR1 SGDLS, CDR2 YYNGEE. CDR3 amino acids: CASSVGDTETQYF. DNA for the CDR3: TGTGCCAGCAGCGTCGGGGACACAGAGACCCAGTACTTC.

The chain is built from TRBV21-1 and TRBJ2-3. TRBV21-1 is described as a pseudogene. The CDR3 runs 17 residues. The CDR3 spells CANSPITPESLTDTQYF. Written as DNA, the CDR3 is TGTGCCAACAGCCCAATAACTCCAGAAAGTTTGACAGATACGCAGTATTTT.

This clonotype was observed a few times. This chain uses TRBV28 with TRBJ2-2, with D hard to call. The CDR3 spans 13 residues. V was cut by 5 bases and J by 4 bases, with 8 bases left in between. Germline-derived CDR1 and CDR2 are MDHEN and SYDVKM. The CDR3 spells CASSASVTGELFF. The CDR3, as DNA: TGTGCCAGCAGTGCCAGCGTCACCGGGGAGCTGTTTTTT.

This chain joins TRBV3-1 and TRBJ1-1; D is possibly TRBD1 (5 bases). V was trimmed by 2 bases and J by 4 bases, leaving 11 bases between them. This CDR3 region has 14 residues. Germline V lookup: CDR1 LGHDT, CDR2 YNNKEL (reference sequence). CDR3 DNA sequence: TGTGCCAGCAGCCAAATCGCAGGGACCACTGAAGCTTTCTTT. It yields the protein CASSQIAGTTEAFF.

The rearrangement uses TRBV24-1 and TRBJ2-1; TRBD2 matches at 11 bases. J was trimmed by 3 bases and V by 4 bases; bases with no gene match: 4. The CDR3 runs 16 residues. Germline-derived CDR1 and CDR2 are KGHDR and SFDVKD. CDR3 in DNA: TGTGCCACCAGTGAAACTAGCGGGAGAAGCTACAATGAGCAGTTCTTC. This codes for CATSETSGRSYNEQFF.

This clonotype appeared many times. The chain uses TRBV12-3 or TRBV12-4 and TRBJ1-3, with D tentatively TRBD1 (6 bases). The CDR3 totals 14 residues. The germline V and J ends were trimmed by 6 bases and 8 bases, with 17 bases remaining between them. In DNA, the CDR3 is TGTGCCAGCAGGCCTGACCAGGGGTTTGACACCATATATTTT. It encodes CASRPDQGFDTIYF.

A few counts support this clonotype. This chain links TRBV7-9 with TRBJ2-5, with D perhaps TRBD1 or TRBD2 (6 bases each). Germline values: CDR1 SEHNR, CDR2 FQNEAQ (reference sequence). The CDR3 sequence is 15 residues long. Between the trimmed V and J ends, which lost 8 bases and 5 bases, there was a span of 21 bases. The CDR3 loop is CASGGPGHQAETQYF. CDR3 DNA sequence: TGTGCCAGCGGGGGGCCGGGACATCAGGCGGAGACCCAGTACTTC.

The CDR3 sequence: CASSSKVPGMAYEQYF. The CDR3 nucleotides are TGTGCCAGCAGTTCTAAGGTCCCCGGGATGGCCTACGAGCAGTACTTC. The chain carries TRBV27 and TRBJ2-7; possibly TRBD2 for D (5 bases). Germline CDR1 MNHEY, CDR2 SMNVEV (reference sequence). The CDR3 length is 16 residues. Between the trimmed V and J ends, which lost 4 bases and 2 bases, there was a span of 18 bases.

The chain carries TRBV2 and TRBJ2-3; TRBD2 matches 10 bases. Looked up from germline, CDR1 is SNHLY and CDR2 is FYNNEI. The CDR3 is made up of 13 amino acids. V lost 8 bases and J lost 6; bases outside the gene matches: 5. CDR3 DNA: TGTGCCAGCGCTAGCGGGAGTCGCGATACGCAGTATTTT. Residues: CASASGSRDTQYF.

This clonotype occurred many times. This chain connects TRBV20-1 to TRBJ2-7; D unresolved. Trimming cost V 2 bases and J 0 bases, with 2 bases left between them. Germline loops: CDR1 DFQATT, CDR2 SNEGSKA (reference sequence). This CDR3 contains 11 residues. The CDR3 nucleotides are TGCAGTGCTAGAAACTCCTACGAGCAGTACTTC. Translation: CSARNSYEQYF.

This clonotype was detected only a few times. The chain carries TRBV7-9 and TRBJ2-2, with TRBD1 matching over 7 bases. The V and J ends lost 4 bases and 4 bases, in that order; junction bases with no gene match: 9. The CDR3 has 16 residues. The germline gives CDR1 SEHNR, CDR2 FQNEAQ (reference sequence). In DNA form, the CDR3 reads TGTGCCAGCAGCTATTCAGGGGGTGCGAGCACCGGGGAGCTGTTTTTT. Encoded protein: CASSYSGGASTGELFF.

This clonotype was counted a few times. The rearrangement uses TRBV20-1 and TRBJ2-3; 7 bases fit TRBD2. This CDR3 spans 13 amino acids. Germline V gene sequence: CDR1 DFQATT, CDR2 SNEGSKA (reference sequence). Unmatched junction bases numbered 3, after V lost 5 bases and J lost 1 base. CDR3 amino acids: CSALSGRTDTQYF. Here the CDR3 DNA reads TGCAGTGCTCTTAGCGGGCGCACAGATACGCAGTATTTT.

The V call is TRBV29-1, the J call TRBJ2-3; 8 nucleotides align to TRBD2. There are 16 residues in the CDR3. Germline values: CDR1 SQVTM, CDR2 ANQGSEA. Trimming took 7 bases from V and 0 from J; bases not matched to a gene: 12. CDR3 loop: CSAEGRGGRSTDTQYF. The CDR3 bases are TGCAGCGCCGAAGGTCGTGGCGGGAGGAGCACAGATACGCAGTATTTT.

The chain carries TRBV2 and TRBJ2-3; 8 positions agree with TRBD2. The CDR3 runs 16 residues. The ends lost 1 base at V and 4 bases at J; junction bases unmatched: 7. Germline V gene data show CDR1 as SNHLY and CDR2 as FYNNEI. CDR3 protein: CASSEDSGVWADTQYF. The CDR3 nucleotides read TGTGCCAGCAGTGAAGATAGCGGGGTCTGGGCAGATACGCAGTATTTT.

This clonotype was recorded a few times. V is TRBV7-6 and J is TRBJ2-5, with a tentative D call TRBD2 (5 bases). Germline V gene sequence: CDR1 SGHVS, CDR2 FNYEAQ. Deletions cut 0 bases from V and 1 base from J, with 9 bases between. This CDR3 is 15 amino acids long. CDR3 coding DNA: TGTGCCAGCAGCTTAGCGCACGGGATCCAAGAGACCCAGTACTTC. Its protein is CASSLAHGIQETQYF. The complete variable domain, with remaining parts taken from reference TRBV7-6 and TRBJ2-5, reads GAGVSQSPRYKVTKRGQDVALRCDPISGHVSLYWYRQALGQGPEFLTYFNYEAQQDKSGLPNDRFSAERPEGSISTLTIQRTEQRDSAMYRCASSLAHGIQETQYFGPGTRLLVL.

The chain has TRBV3-1 and TRBJ2-1; tentative D call: TRBD2 (5 bases). The germline CDR1 and CDR2 sequences are LGHDT and YNNKEL (reference sequence). The CDR3 spans 13 residues. With 2 bases removed from V and 7 bases from J, the gap between germline ends came to 9 bases. CDR3 coding DNA: TGTGCCAGCAGCCAACTCTCGGGGAATGAGCAGTTCTTC. This encodes CASSQLSGNEQFF.

This clonotype was detected a few times. The chain links TRBV21-1 to TRBJ1-5. TRBV21-1 is termed a pseudogene. The CDR3 has 15 amino acids. The CDR3 DNA reads as TGTGCCAGCAGCAAAGAAATGGCAAACAATCAGCCCCAGCATTTT. Translation gives CASSKEMANNQPQHF.

Many counts were recorded for this clonotype. The rearrangement joins TRBV12-3 or TRBV12-4 to TRBJ2-2; 7 bases agree with TRBD1. This CDR3 comprises 14 residues. The V gene end was trimmed by 10 bases and the J gene end by 1 base; junction bases not matched to a gene: 6. As DNA, the CDR3 is TGTGCCACCAGGGGACAGATGAACACCGGGGAGCTGTTTTTT. Its protein is CATRGQMNTGELFF.

This CDR3 is CASSETGAPLSGANVLTF. As DNA, the CDR3 is TGTGCCAGCAGCGAAACAGGGGCCCCTCTCTCTGGGGCCAACGTCCTGACTTTC. V gene TRBV12-3 or TRBV12-4 combines with J gene TRBJ2-6, with TRBD1 identical over 7 bases. CDR3 size: 18 residues. Trimming cost V 6 bases and J 0 bases; bases outside gene matches: 11.

The V call is TRBV6-1, the J call TRBJ2-3; TRBD2 aligns across 8 bases. CDR1 and CDR2 from the germline V gene are MNHNS and SASEGT. The CDR3 runs 17 residues. V lost 6 bases to trimming and J lost 2 bases; unmatched junction nucleotides: 13. The CDR3 DNA reads TGTGCCAGCAGCGCCCTCGGCGGCGGGAGGTTCACAGATACGCAGTATTTT. It is translated as CASSALGGGRFTDTQYF.

The V gene is TRBV24-1, the J gene TRBJ2-2, with a tentative D call TRBD1 (6 bases). The CDR3 totals 14 residues. Trimming left V 0 bases short and J 6 bases short, with 7 bases between. Germline CDR1 and CDR2: KGHDR and SFDVKD. The DNA of the CDR3 is TGTGCCACCAGTGATTTGCCAGGGGCCGGGGAGCTGTTTTTT. This codes for CATSDLPGAGELFF.

This clonotype was observed many times. The chain couples TRBV28 to TRBJ2-2; D is unresolved. V lost 6 bases and J 2 bases, leaving 13 bases between the germline ends. This CDR3 region has 15 residues. The germline V gene encodes CDR1 MDHEN and CDR2 SYDVKM. The CDR3 coding sequence is TGTGCCAGCAGGGCCAGTGTGGGAAACACCGGGGAGCTGTTTTTT. It yields the protein CASRASVGNTGELFF.

This clonotype was counted only a few times. This rearrangement joins TRBV20-1 to TRBJ2-3; the match to TRBD2 covers 8 bases. Germline V gene lookup returns CDR1 DFQATT and CDR2 SNEGSKA (reference sequence). With V trimmed by 6 bases and J by 4 bases, 3 bases remained unmatched. This CDR3 comprises 12 residues. CDR3 bases: TGCAGTGCCGGGGGGGACCCAGATACGCAGTATTTT. Translation: CSAGGDPDTQYF.

This clonotype has more than one count but fewer than ten. The gene calls are TRBV28 and TRBJ2-5; no reliable D call. The CDR3 loop spans 13 amino acids. V lost 6 bases and J lost 5, with 13 bases in between. CDR1 and CDR2 (germline): MDHEN, SYDVKM. CDR3 sequence (DNA): TGTGCCAGCAGACCGATTTTTGGGGAGACCCAGTACTTC. It yields the protein CASRPIFGETQYF. The whole variable domain, remainder taken from reference TRBV28 and TRBJ2-5, is DVKVTQSSRYLVKRTGEKVFLECVQDMDHENMFWYRQDPGLGLRLIYFSYDVKMKEKGDIPEGYSVSREKKERFSLILESASTNQTSMYLCASRPIFGETQYFGPGTRLLVL.